The text below deals with one T cell receptor beta chain. Its antigen is still unknown. The data belong to a study of CD4 T cells in relation to SARS-CoV-2 and coronaviruses. Study-level background: ViraFEST: approximately 10-day antigen culture of PBMCs, then TCR beta CDR3 sequencing.

Here immunoSEQ multiplex PCR was the method, and the copy in TCRdb shows in-frame clones only, minus some. Among some 30,000 clones listed, approximately 78% were seen once. Unexposed donor CD4+ T cells date from about 2011-2018, before the COVID-19 pandemic. After ten to eleven days of culture, CD4+ T cells were isolated. Testing used SARS-CoV-2 S/N and four cold-coronavirus spikes on unexposed-donor CD4+ T cells, cells permitting. This sequence originates from a human donor in good health. The specimen was CD4+ T cells from PBMCs, cultured in vitro.

CDR3 amino acids: CASSRQGASSYEQYF. DNA of the CDR3: TGTGCCAGCAGCCGGCAGGGGGCAAGCTCCTACGAGCAGTACTTC. This chain joins TRBV27 and TRBJ2-7; 8 bases map to TRBD1. This CDR3 region has 15 residues. The germline CDR1 and CDR2 sequences are MNHEY and SMNVEV (reference sequence). With V trimmed by 6 bases and J by 0 bases, 7 bases remained unmatched.